The 11 T cell receptor beta chains listed next were all sequenced from one sample in a study of blood T cell repertoires in COVID-19. The method was immunoSEQ multiplex PCR; TCRdb's version includes in-frame clones alone and lacks a portion of them. The sample holds fewer than 85,000 clones, roughly 80% seen once. Material: peripheral blood. Every receptor here comes from a woman aged 55-75 years with acute or convalescent COVID-19.

This clone has a single count. The chain recombines TRBV9 with TRBJ1-6; D unresolved. The CDR3 is 17 residues long. Germline V gene data show CDR1 as SGDLS and CDR2 as YYNGEE. V lost 3 bases, J lost 0 bases, and 13 bases lay in between. The CDR3 nucleotides read TGTGCCAGCAGCGCCGGAGGAGGGAGCTCCTATAATTCACCCCTCCACTTT. Its protein is CASSAGGGSSYNSPLHF.

The chain joins TRBV12-3 or TRBV12-4 to TRBJ2-5; the match to TRBD1 covers 8 bases. The CDR3 length is 12 residues. Trimming at V came to 6 bases and at J to 4 bases, leaving 1 base not matched to a gene. The CDR3 DNA reads as TGTGCCAGCAGCAGGGGGCGAGAGACCCAGTACTTC. Translated: CASSRGRETQYF.

This rearrangement joins TRBV5-4 to TRBJ2-1; 9 positions match TRBD2. The J segment lost 6 bases and the V segment lost 4 bases, leaving 14 bases of the junction unmatched. This CDR3 comprises 17 residues. Germline assignment: CDR1 SGHNT and CDR2 YYREEE (reference sequence). The CDR3 here is CASSPPAGGGAGNEQFF. For the CDR3, the DNA is TGTGCCAGCAGCCCCCCTGCAGGCGGGGGGGCGGGCAATGAGCAGTTCTTC.

This clone was seen only a few times. The gene calls are TRBV4-2 and TRBJ1-5; a weak D match, TRBD1 (6 bases). Between the trimmed V and J ends, which lost 5 bases and 1 base, there was a span of 15 bases. The germline gives CDR1 LGHNA, CDR2 YNFKEQ. This CDR3 has 16 amino acids. As DNA, the CDR3 is TGTGCCAGCAGCGAAATATCAGGGGCCAGCAATCAGCCCCAGCATTTT. This encodes CASSEISGASNQPQHF.

This sequence joins TRBV18 and TRBJ2-3, with D tentatively TRBD2 (5 bases). The germline CDR1 and CDR2 sequences are KGHSH and LQKENI. V was trimmed by 2 bases and J by 4 bases, leaving 19 bases between them. The CDR3 loop spans 17 amino acids. CDR3 protein: CASSPTQRRGSADTQYF. CDR3 coding DNA: TGTGCCAGCTCACCAACCCAGCGCCGGGGAAGCGCAGATACGCAGTATTTT.

This chain connects TRBV5-1 to TRBJ1-3; D remains ambiguous. CDR1 is SGHRS and CDR2 is YFSETQ in the germline V gene. V lost 0 bases, J lost 2 bases, and 18 bases lay in between. CDR3 size: 18 residues. This chain's CDR3 is CASSLEIPTATTGNTIYF. The DNA of the CDR3 is TGCGCCAGCAGCTTGGAAATCCCCACAGCTACCACTGGAAACACCATATATTTT.

The chain is built from TRBV10-1 and TRBJ2-1; 8 nucleotides match TRBD2. From germline, CDR1 is WNHNN and CDR2 SYGVQD (reference sequence). The length of the CDR3 is 17 residues. V was clipped by 2 bases and J by 3 bases; unmatched bases: 9. CDR3 protein: CASSETSGRILYNEQFF. The CDR3, as DNA: TGCGCCAGCAGTGAGACGAGCGGGAGAATCCTCTACAATGAGCAGTTCTTC.

The gene calls are TRBV24-1 and TRBJ1-4, with D possibly TRBD1 on 5 matching bases. Germline loops: CDR1 KGHDR, CDR2 SFDVKD. The germline V and J ends were trimmed by 5 bases and 3 bases, with 9 bases remaining between them. This CDR3 spans 14 amino acids. CDR3 coding DNA: TGTGCCACCAGTGGCGGGACTTCTAATGAAAAACTGTTTTTT. It codes for CATSGGTSNEKLFF.

This clone was observed once. This sequence joins TRBV24-1 and TRBJ2-7; tentatively, D is TRBD1 (6 bases). The ends were cut back, 4 bases at V and 3 bases at J, with 12 bases in the middle. The CDR3 covers 14 residues. Per the germline V gene, CDR1 is KGHDR and CDR2 is SFDVKD. CDR3 protein: CATSDLRGGYEQYF. In DNA, the CDR3 is TGTGCCACCAGTGACCTAAGAGGGGGCTACGAGCAGTACTTC.

The chain recombines TRBV30 with TRBJ2-1; 8 nucleotides line up with TRBD2. The trim removed 2 bases at V and 7 bases at J, leaving 16 bases unmatched. The germline gives CDR1 GTSNPN, CDR2 SVGIG (reference sequence). The CDR3 contains 17 residues. The CDR3 nucleotides read TGTGCCTGGAGTCCCCTAATGTCTTACGGGGGGGGGAATGAGCAGTTCTTC. This encodes CAWSPLMSYGGGNEQFF.

This chain connects TRBV5-1 to TRBJ1-2, with D tentatively TRBD1 (5 bases). The germline gives CDR1 SGHRS, CDR2 YFSETQ. The CDR3 covers 14 residues. The V end lost 5 bases, the J end lost 8 bases, and 19 bases lay between the germline ends. This CDR3 is CASSFERREGGYTF. In nucleotides, the CDR3 is TGCGCCAGCAGTTTCGAACGCAGGGAAGGAGGCTACACCTTC.